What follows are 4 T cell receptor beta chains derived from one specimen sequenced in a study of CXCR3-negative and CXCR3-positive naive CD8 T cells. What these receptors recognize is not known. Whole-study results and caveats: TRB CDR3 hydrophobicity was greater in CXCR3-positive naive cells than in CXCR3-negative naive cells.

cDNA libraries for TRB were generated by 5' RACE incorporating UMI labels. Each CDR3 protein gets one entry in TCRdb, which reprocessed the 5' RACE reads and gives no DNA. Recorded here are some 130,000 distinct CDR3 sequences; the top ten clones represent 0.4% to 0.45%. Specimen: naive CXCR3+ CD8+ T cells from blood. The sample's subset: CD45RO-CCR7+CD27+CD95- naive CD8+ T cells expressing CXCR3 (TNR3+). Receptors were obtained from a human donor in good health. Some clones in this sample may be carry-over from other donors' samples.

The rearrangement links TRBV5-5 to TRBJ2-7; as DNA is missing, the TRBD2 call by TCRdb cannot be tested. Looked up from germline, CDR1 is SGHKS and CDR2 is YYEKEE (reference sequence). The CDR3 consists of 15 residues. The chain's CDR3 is CASSFGLADSYEQYF. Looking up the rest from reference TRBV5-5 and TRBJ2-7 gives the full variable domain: DAGVTQSPTHLIKTRGQQVTLRCSPISGHKSVSWYQQVLGQGPQFIFQYYEKEERGRGNFPDRFSARQFPNYSSELNVNALLLGDSALYLCASSFGLADSYEQYFGPGTRLTVT.

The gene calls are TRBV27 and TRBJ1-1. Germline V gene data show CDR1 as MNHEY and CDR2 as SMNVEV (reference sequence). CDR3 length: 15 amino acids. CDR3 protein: CASSTRVKLNTEAFF.

The CDR3 is CSVVWTEDNEQFF. This chain links TRBV29-1 with TRBJ2-1; absent DNA, TCRdb's TRBD1 call cannot be checked. The germline V gene has CDR1 SQVTM and CDR2 ANQGSEA. The CDR3 sequence is 13 residues long.

CDR3 in amino acids: CASSFTEFNEQFF. The chain is built from TRBV11-1 and TRBJ2-1. Looked up from germline, CDR1 is SGHAT and CDR2 is FQDESV (reference sequence). The length of the CDR3 is 13 residues.